This TCR beta chain was identified in a study of post-analysis software for immune sequencing data. Study-wide findings and caveats: Patients used about 5 TRBV segments, including TRBV5-6, TRBV5-1 and TRBV20-1, more often than controls.

Unique molecular identifiers were built into the TCR beta cDNA libraries. Researchers reported 400,000 to 550,000 cDNA molecules coming from around 1 to 10 million T cells. From the PCR reads, TCRdb called clonotypes with MiXCR, one entry per CDR3 protein. The table lists under 200,000 distinct CDR3 sequences, 30% to 45% of them singletons. In the case of this clonotype: No antigen is known for it. At one end, the junction sequence differs from germline, possibly due to a read error.

Germline V gene sequence: CDR1 LNHDA, CDR2 SQIVND (reference sequence). The CDR3 contains 13 residues. The source material was blood, sampled after autologous hematopoietic stem cell transplantation. The chain combines TRBV19 with TRBJ2-5; D possibly corresponds to TRBD1 (5 bases). The origin of this receptor is a girl aged 5-17 years with multiple sclerosis. Here the CDR3 DNA reads TGTGCCAGTAGTATGTCAGGGCGGCACGAGCAGTCCTTC. Translated: CASSMSGRHEQSF. Looking up the rest from reference TRBV19 and TRBJ2-5 gives the full variable domain: DGGITQSPKYLFRKEGQNVTLSCEQNLNHDAMYWYRQDPGQGLRLIYYSQIVNDFQKGDIAEGYSVSREKKESFPLTVTSAQKNPTAFYLCASSMSGRHEQSFGPGTRLLVL.